This TCR beta chain appears in the sequencing data of a study of cytomegalovirus exposure and HLA in healthy donors. Study-level background: Among about 179 million T cells, an earlier analysis found roughly 120 million unique TCR beta sequences.

Study-wide findings and caveats: There were reportedly fewer N-insertions in an Asian-associated ancestry cluster than the roughly 680-donor mean, in a later analysis. TCR beta V- and J-gene trimming, according to a later analysis, was linked to a missense DCLRE1C variant. Investigators reported 150 to 200 TCR beta chains as tied to cytomegalovirus.

Germline CDR1 is SGHAT and CDR2 is FQNNGV. The length of the CDR3 is 17 residues. The germline V and J ends were trimmed by 3 bases and 5 bases, with 20 bases remaining between them. As regards this clone: Its antigen is unknown.

Use of 60 Vbeta and 13 Jbeta primers characterized the PCR. Sequencing used immunoSEQ multiplex PCR; TCRdb keeps in-frame clones, though not all of them. The data hold roughly 130,000 clones, with roughly 80% observed a single time. The source material was PBMCs. This TCR was sampled from a male donor in good health and CMV-seronegative. The V call is TRBV11-2, the J call TRBJ2-4; D may be TRBD1 (6 bases). CDR3 in amino acids: CASSFMGMSSGENIQYF. In DNA, the CDR3 is TGTGCCAGCAGCTTTATGGGTATGAGTTCAGGGGAAAACATTCAGTACTTC.